This TCR beta chain was identified in a study of chemoradiotherapy in HPV16-positive cancers. Profiled with immunoSEQ multiplex PCR; TCRdb holds only in-frame clones, not every one. This sample has roughly 29,000 clones, with about 90% found just once. Concerning this clone: The antigen remains unidentified.

Overall study results and limits: Non-HPV-specific T cells did not expand in tumors during treatment, whereas candidate HPV-specific clones and E7-related motifs did.

Germline CDR1 and CDR2: SNHLY and FYNNEI. The junction had 5 bases not matched to a gene; V was cut back by 3 bases and J by 5 bases. The CDR3 loop spans 15 amino acids. Specimen: blood, collected from a patient who underwent chemoradiotherapy. This TCR came from a human donor with HPV-associated anogenital cancer. The chain uses TRBV2 and TRBJ2-7, with TRBD1 matching over 12 bases. CDR3 sequence (DNA): TGTGCCAGCAGTGAGAGGGACAGGGGGCTGGACGAGCAGTACTTC. Translated: CASSERDRGLDEQYF.